The 25 T cell receptor beta chains reported below all come from one sample, sequenced in a study of T cell responses to AZD1222 COVID-19 vaccine. The protocol was immunoSEQ multiplex PCR, while the TCRdb copy is restricted to in-frame clones and leaves out a portion. The sample lists about 130,000 clones, 70% to 90% seen once, with approximately 20% in the top ten. Sequencing used peripheral blood, obtained on day 0 of AZD1222 vaccination. Every receptor here comes from an adult in good health.

This rearrangement joins TRBV9 to TRBJ1-2, with D uncertain. Germline-derived CDR1 and CDR2 are SGDLS and YYNGEE. The CDR3 length is 12 residues. V was shortened by 2 bases and J by 4 bases, with 6 bases between the two germline ends. CDR3 residues: CASSVGGYGYTF. Here the CDR3 DNA reads TGTGCCAGCAGCGTGGGCGGCTATGGCTACACCTTC.

V and J are TRBV7-9 and TRBJ2-7, with 7 positions matching TRBD1. The junction had 7 bases not matched to a gene; V was cut back by 5 bases and J by 3 bases. CDR1 and CDR2 (germline): SEHNR, FQNEAQ (reference sequence). The CDR3 consists of 14 residues. The CDR3 DNA is TGTGCCAGCAGCCCTGGGACAGAAGACTACGAGCAGTACTTC. Its translation: CASSPGTEDYEQYF.

The rearrangement joins TRBV27 to TRBJ2-3; maybe TRBD1 (5 bases). Looked up from germline, CDR1 is MNHEY and CDR2 is SMNVEV (reference sequence). This CDR3 has 13 amino acids. Trimming removed 5 bases from V and 11 bases from J, with 17 bases in between. The chain's CDR3 is CASSPPGLVGQYF. CDR3 coding DNA: TGTGCCAGCAGTCCTCCAGGGTTGGTGGGGCAGTATTTT.

This clone came up once. V is TRBV14 and J is TRBJ2-1, with D hard to call. This CDR3 has 11 amino acids. Trimming shortened V by 3 bases and J by 8 bases, and 5 bases separated the two germline ends. Germline assignment: CDR1 SGHDN and CDR2 FVKESK. The DNA for the CDR3 is TGTGCCAGCAGCCATACTCATGAGCAGTTCTTC. It codes for CASSHTHEQFF.

This rearrangement joins TRBV4-1 to TRBJ2-1; no reliable D call. V was cut by 0 bases and J by 3 bases, with 9 bases left in between. From germline, CDR1 is MGHRA and CDR2 YSYEKL. CDR3 size: 15 residues. CDR3 sequence: CASSQEIGVYNEQFF. The CDR3 DNA reads as TGCGCCAGCAGCCAAGAGATAGGAGTCTACAATGAGCAGTTCTTC.

The V call is TRBV5-1, the J call TRBJ2-7; 9 bases map to TRBD1. The CDR3 sequence is 15 residues long. The germline V gene has CDR1 SGHRS and CDR2 YFSETQ. With 0 bases clipped from V and 4 bases from J, the junction kept 5 bases outside the gene matches. This CDR3 is CASSLGVGQGYEQYF. In nucleotides, the CDR3 is TGCGCCAGCAGCTTGGGAGTGGGACAGGGATACGAGCAGTACTTC.

This clone has just a few counts. The rearrangement uses TRBV14 and TRBJ2-1; 8 positions match TRBD1. The CDR3 is 14 residues long. With 4 bases clipped from V and 3 bases from J, the junction kept 2 bases outside the gene matches. Germline V lookup: CDR1 SGHDN, CDR2 FVKESK. The CDR3: CASSRTGGYNEQFF. The CDR3 DNA follows: TGTGCCAGCAGCCGAACAGGGGGCTACAATGAGCAGTTCTTC. Complete variable domain (other parts from reference TRBV14 and TRBJ2-1): EAGVTQFPSHSVIEKGQTVTLRCDPISGHDNLYWYRRVMGKEIKFLLHFVKESKQDESGMPNNRFLAERTGGTYSTLKVQPAELEDSGVYFCASSRTGGYNEQFFGPGTRLTVL.

The chain has TRBV15 and TRBJ2-2; weak D call: TRBD2 (6 bases). Deletions cut 2 bases from V and 6 bases from J, with 16 bases between. Germline CDR1 reads LNHNV; CDR2 reads YYDKDF (reference sequence). The CDR3 sequence is 16 residues long. The CDR3 loop reads CATSRRLGTSAGELFF. The CDR3 DNA reads as TGTGCCACCAGCAGACGACTCGGGACTTCAGCCGGGGAGCTGTTTTTT.

The chain has TRBV7-9 and TRBJ2-7; D not resolved. V was shortened by 3 bases and J by 2 bases, with 11 bases between the two germline ends. Germline V gene data show CDR1 as SEHNR and CDR2 as FQNEAQ (reference sequence). This CDR3 has 14 residues. Here the CDR3 DNA reads TGTGCCAGCAGCTTTGTTGACGGAACCTACGAGCAGTACTTC. It is translated as CASSFVDGTYEQYF.

The chain couples TRBV30 to TRBJ1-1, with D maybe TRBD1 (6 bases). V lost 2 bases to trimming and J lost 5 bases, with 9 bases between them. The germline V gene has CDR1 GTSNPN and CDR2 SVGIG (reference sequence). This CDR3 has 12 residues. The CDR3 reads CAWSQGRTEAFF. CDR3 in DNA: TGTGCCTGGAGTCAGGGGAGGACTGAAGCTTTCTTT.

The chain couples TRBV29-1 to TRBJ2-7; 9 bases agree with TRBD1. V shed 6 bases, J shed 7 bases, and the junction held 13 bases outside the gene matches. This CDR3 region has 14 residues. Per the germline V gene, CDR1 is SQVTM and CDR2 is ANQGSEA. This CDR3 reads CSVSSPGQGGEQYF. Here the CDR3 DNA reads TGCAGCGTGTCAAGCCCGGGACAGGGTGGTGAGCAGTACTTC.

J is TRBJ1-5 and V is TRBV28; D is possibly TRBD1 (5 bases). The CDR3 extends over 15 amino acids. V lost 3 bases and J 0 bases, leaving 9 bases between the germline ends. The germline gives CDR1 MDHEN, CDR2 SYDVKM. The CDR3 nucleotides are TGTGCCAGCAGTTTGGGACGGATTAGCAATCAGCCCCAGCATTTT. Protein: CASSLGRISNQPQHF.

CDR3 sequence reads: CASSLAGNQPQHF. CDR3 DNA: TGCGCCAGCAGCTTGGCAGGGAATCAGCCCCAGCATTTT. V gene TRBV5-1 combines with J gene TRBJ1-5, with D maybe TRBD1 (5 bases). Germline values: CDR1 SGHRS, CDR2 YFSETQ. This CDR3 is 13 amino acids long. The ends were cut back, 0 bases at V and 4 bases at J, with 5 bases in the middle.

This clone was seen a single time. The J gene is TRBJ1-1, the V gene TRBV5-1, with D possibly matching TRBD1 (5 bases). The CDR3 sequence is 16 residues long. V lost 7 bases and J 1 base, leaving 20 bases between the germline ends. CDR1 and CDR2 from the germline V gene are SGHRS and YFSETQ. DNA for the CDR3: TGCGCCAGCTCCCACCCGCGGGGGGGTGGGAACACTGAAGCTTTCTTT. Protein: CASSHPRGGGNTEAFF.

CDR3 DNA: TGTGCCAGCAGGCAGCGGGGTTCCTACGAGCAGTACTTC. It is translated as CASRQRGSYEQYF. The chain couples TRBV12-3 or TRBV12-4 to TRBJ2-7; 7 positions match TRBD2. This CDR3 is 13 amino acids long. J was trimmed by 1 base and V by 6 bases; bases with no gene match: 3.

CDR3 DNA sequence: TGCGCCAGCAGCCAAACTCAGGGGAGACTGTTTTTT. Translating gives CASSQTQGRLFF. The genes are TRBV4-1 and TRBJ1-4; possible D gene TRBD1, 6 bases. Between the trimmed V and J ends, which lost 2 bases and 13 bases, there was a span of 11 bases. The CDR3 has 12 residues. The germline V gene encodes CDR1 MGHRA and CDR2 YSYEKL.

The gene calls are TRBV11-2 and TRBJ1-1; D perhaps matches TRBD1 (6 bases). Germline CDR1 SGHAT, CDR2 FQNNGV. The CDR3 is made up of 13 amino acids. V was shortened by 3 bases and J by 1 base, with 6 bases between the two germline ends. The chain's CDR3 is CASSFRGNTEAFF. CDR3 in DNA: TGTGCCAGCAGCTTCAGGGGGAACACTGAAGCTTTCTTT.

This chain joins TRBV5-6 and TRBJ1-3, with D possibly matching TRBD1 (5 bases). Germline assignment: CDR1 SGHDT and CDR2 YYEEEE. The germline V and J ends were trimmed by 0 bases and 11 bases, with 6 bases remaining between them. The CDR3 is 11 amino acids. Written as DNA, the CDR3 is TGTGCCAGCAGCTTGGACAGGTCCATATATTTT. This translates into CASSLDRSIYF. The whole variable domain, filled in from reference TRBV5-6 and TRBJ1-3, reads DAGVTQSPTHLIKTRGQQVTLRCSPKSGHDTVSWYQQALGQGPQFIFQYYEEEERQRGNFPDRFSGHQFPNYSSELNVNALLLGDSALYLCASSLDRSIYFGEGSWLTVV.

The CDR3 coding sequence is TGTGCCAGCAGTCCGACCCCGGGACTAGCGGGGGAAGACAAAGATACGCAGTATTTT. It is translated as CASSPTPGLAGEDKDTQYF. The rearrangement links TRBV6-6 to TRBJ2-3; 14 nucleotides line up with TRBD2. CDR1 and CDR2 from the germline V gene are MNHNY and SVGAGI (reference sequence). V shed 5 bases, J shed 5 bases, and the junction held 15 bases outside the gene matches. The CDR3 totals 19 residues.

This sequence joins TRBV28 and TRBJ1-2, with 10 bases fitting TRBD1. The CDR3 sequence is 15 residues long. The V and J ends lost 2 bases and 8 bases, in that order; junction bases with no gene match: 8. The germline CDR1 and CDR2 sequences are MDHEN and SYDVKM. CDR3 sequence: CASSLVDRGWRGYTF. Here the CDR3 DNA reads TGTGCCAGCAGTTTAGTGGACAGGGGGTGGAGAGGCTACACCTTC.

The chain uses TRBV3-1 (or the pseudogene TRBV3-2) and TRBJ1-6, with 9 bases lining up with TRBD1. Germline assignment: CDR1 LGHDT and CDR2 YNNKEL (reference sequence). This CDR3 comprises 15 residues. Unmatched junction bases numbered 8, after V lost 5 bases and J lost 9 bases. CDR3 bases: TGTGCCAGCAGCGCACAGGGGGCTATGGGTTCACCCCTCCACTTT. It encodes CASSAQGAMGSPLHF.

CDR3 sequence reads: CASSLDLLDTQYF. CDR3 sequence (DNA): TGTGCCAGCAGCTTAGATCTTCTAGATACGCAGTATTTT. The genes are TRBV11-3 and TRBJ2-3; D unclear. The V end was cut by 0 bases, the J end by 5 bases, with 6 bases between. Germline CDR1 reads SGHNT; CDR2 reads YENEEA. The CDR3 is made up of 13 amino acids.

The chain is built from TRBV11-2 and TRBJ1-4, with D maybe TRBD1 (5 bases). Germline lookup yields CDR1 SGHAT and CDR2 FQNNGV. V dropped 5 bases and J dropped 2 bases, with 18 bases sitting between them. This CDR3 contains 17 residues. The CDR3 loop reads CASSQGRGASTNEKLFF. CDR3 in DNA: TGTGCCAGCAGCCAAGGGCGAGGGGCCAGCACTAATGAAAAACTGTTTTTT.

The chain is built from TRBV14 and TRBJ2-5; 7 nucleotides match TRBD2. CDR3 length: 15 amino acids. The V gene end was trimmed by 8 bases and the J gene end by 4 bases; junction bases not matched to a gene: 13. Germline CDR1 reads SGHDN; CDR2 reads FVKESK. The CDR3 is CASETGTSVGETQYF. The CDR3 bases are TGTGCCAGCGAGACGGGCACTAGCGTCGGAGAGACCCAGTACTTC. The whole variable domain, remainder taken from reference TRBV14 and TRBJ2-5, is EAGVTQFPSHSVIEKGQTVTLRCDPISGHDNLYWYRRVMGKEIKFLLHFVKESKQDESGMPNNRFLAERTGGTYSTLKVQPAELEDSGVYFCASETGTSVGETQYFGPGTRLLVL.

The chain links TRBV19 to TRBJ2-2; D may be TRBD1 (7 bases). Trimming removed 3 bases from V and 5 bases from J, with 19 bases in between. The CDR3 loop spans 17 amino acids. CDR1 is LNHDA and CDR2 is SQIVND in the germline V gene (reference sequence). The chain's CDR3 is CASSMRDRPAETGELFF. In nucleotides, the CDR3 is TGTGCCAGTAGTATGCGGGACAGACCCGCGGAGACCGGGGAGCTGTTTTTT.